The 23 T cell receptor beta chains reported below all come from one sample, sequenced in a study of T cells after yellow fever vaccination. TCRdb used MiXCR to reprocess the 5' RACE reads, holding one entry per CDR3 protein. The sample holds some 130,000 distinct CDR3 sequences; under 8% are singletons and the top ten take approximately 0.64%. Sequenced here: CD4+ T cells sorted from PBMCs, sampled 10 days after the yellow fever booster vaccination. The receptors stem from a man aged 25 to 40 who received the YFV17D yellow fever vaccine.

This clonotype was seen at least ten times. This sequence joins TRBV20-1 and TRBJ2-3; D is perhaps TRBD1 or TRBD2 (5 bases each). V lost 7 bases to trimming and J lost 6 bases, with 23 bases between them. Germline CDR1 is DFQATT and CDR2 is SNEGSKA (reference sequence). There are 15 residues in the CDR3. The CDR3, as DNA: TGCAGTGTTCCCTCCGGGACCGCCGGGGAGGATACGCAGTATTTT. Amino acids: CSVPSGTAGEDTQYF.

Many counts were recorded for this clonotype. Germline and junction disagree at one end, which may indicate a read error. The rearrangement uses TRBV5-1 and TRBJ2-1, with D unclear. Germline V gene data show CDR1 as SGHRS and CDR2 as YFSETQ. CDR3 length equals 16 residues. CDR3 in DNA: TGCGCCAGCAGCTTGCAGATGGAGATCTCCTACAATGAGCAGTCCTTC. Residues: CASSLQMEISYNEQSF.

The gene calls are TRBV6-6 and TRBJ2-7; tentatively, D is TRBD1 or TRBD2 (5 bases each). The germline gives CDR1 MNHNY, CDR2 SVGAGI (reference sequence). The V end lost 8 bases, the J end lost 5 bases, and 16 bases lay between the germline ends. The CDR3 totals 13 residues. The CDR3 coding sequence is TGTGCCAGCGGAAAGGGACGGCGGGACGAGCAGTACTTC. Its protein is CASGKGRRDEQYF.

The genes are TRBV20-1 and TRBJ2-1; 8 bases are shared with TRBD2. The germline V gene encodes CDR1 DFQATT and CDR2 SNEGSKA (reference sequence). The CDR3 has 13 residues. Trimming removed 3 bases from V and 7 bases from J; junction bases left unmatched: 5. This chain's CDR3 is CSASRGGENEQFF. In nucleotides, the CDR3 is TGCAGTGCTAGTCGGGGGGGGGAGAATGAGCAGTTCTTC.

Notes on this clonotype: A much larger clone lies a single base off, so this may be a read error. The chain uses TRBV3-1 and TRBJ2-1, with TRBD1 matching 9 bases. The CDR3 is 15 residues long. CDR1 is LGHDT, CDR2 YNNKEL, per germline (reference sequence). This CDR3 is CASSQGTGVYDEQFF. The CDR3 DNA is TGTGCCAGCAGCCAAGGGACAGGGGTCTACGATGAGCAGTTCTTC.

This clonotype was found once. This may come from a read error, since a much larger clone is one base off. The rearrangement uses TRBV12-3 or TRBV12-4 and TRBJ2-2; unclear D gene. V lost 10 bases and J lost 6, with 18 bases in between. The CDR3 length is 14 residues. CDR3 in amino acids: CATKGSVSPGELFF. The CDR3 DNA reads as TGTGCCACAAAAGGGTCAGTGTCGCCCGGGGAGCTGTTTTTT.

This clonotype was counted at least ten times. The V call is TRBV30, the J call TRBJ1-4, with D perhaps matching TRBD1 (6 bases). Germline CDR1 GTSNPN, CDR2 SVGIG (reference sequence). Between the trimmed V and J ends, which lost 2 bases and 3 bases, there was a span of 10 bases. The CDR3 sequence is 14 residues long. CDR3 in DNA: TGTGCCTGGAGTTGGACAGCTTCTAATGAAAAACTGTTTTTT. Protein: CAWSWTASNEKLFF.

Only a few counts were recorded for this clonotype. The chain employs TRBV19 and TRBJ2-5, with a weak D call TRBD1 (6 bases). CDR1 and CDR2 from the germline V gene are LNHDA and SQIVND (reference sequence). The CDR3 extends over 14 amino acids. V shed 8 bases and J shed 3 bases, with 16 bases lying between them. In nucleotides, the CDR3 is TGTGCCAGTGGGTCCGCAGGGGCGGAAGAGACCCAGTACTTC. Amino acids: CASGSAGAEETQYF. Filled out from reference TRBV19 and TRBJ2-5, the complete variable domain reads DGGITQSPKYLFRKEGQNVTLSCEQNLNHDAMYWYRQDPGQGLRLIYYSQIVNDFQKGDIAEGYSVSREKKESFPLTVTSAQKNPTAFYLCASGSAGAEETQYFGPGTRLLVL.

This clonotype was seen a handful of times. This sequence joins TRBV5-4 and TRBJ2-5; TRBD2 aligns across 9 bases. Trimming removed 0 bases from V and 5 bases from J; junction bases left unmatched: 5. Germline CDR1 is SGHNT and CDR2 is YYREEE (reference sequence). The CDR3 has 15 residues. This CDR3 is CASSLVGGRGETQYF. As DNA, the CDR3 is TGTGCCAGCAGCTTGGTTGGCGGGAGGGGTGAGACCCAGTACTTC.

This clonotype was seen many times. CDR3 in DNA: TGCGCCAGCAGCTGGACGGGACAGGGAACCTACGAGCAGTACTTC. Protein sequence: CASSWTGQGTYEQYF. The chain couples TRBV5-1 to TRBJ2-7, with 9 bases fitting TRBD1. The CDR3 runs to 15 residues. Germline loops: CDR1 SGHRS, CDR2 YFSETQ. J gave up 2 bases and V 3 bases, and 6 bases lay outside the gene matches. Together with reference TRBV5-1 and TRBJ2-7, the CDR3 gives the full variable domain: KAGVTQTPRYLIKTRGQQVTLSCSPISGHRSVSWYQQTPGQGLQFLFEYFSETQRNKGNFPGRFSGRQFSNSRSEMNVSTLELGDSALYLCASSWTGQGTYEQYFGPGTRLTVT.

This clonotype has ten or more counts. The rearrangement links TRBV7-9 to TRBJ2-1; D call uncertain. In germline, CDR1 is SEHNR, CDR2 FQNEAQ (reference sequence). The CDR3 runs 15 residues. Trimming took off 2 bases at V and 7 bases at J, with 15 bases between the two ends. The CDR3 region is CASSLLSGEVNEQFF. The CDR3 nucleotides are TGTGCCAGCAGCTTATTATCAGGAGAGGTAAATGAGCAGTTCTTC. Using reference TRBV7-9 and TRBJ2-1 for the parts outside the CDR3, the full variable domain is DTGVSQNPRHKITKRGQNVTFRCDPISEHNRLYWYRQTLGQGPEFLTYFQNEAQLEKSRLLSDRFSAERPKGSFSTLEIQRTEQGDSAMYLCASSLLSGEVNEQFFGPGTRLTVL.

This clonotype has ten or more counts. V usage is TRBV25-1 and J usage is TRBJ2-7, with D possibly TRBD1 on 6 matching bases. The CDR3 sequence is 14 residues long. Trimming stripped 0 bases from V and 5 bases from J, with 11 bases between. CDR1 is MGHDK, CDR2 SYGVNS, per germline. The chain's CDR3 is CASSEYRGLDEQYF. The CDR3 bases are TGTGCCAGCAGTGAATACAGGGGTCTGGACGAGCAGTACTTC.

A word on this clonotype: A much larger clone differs by one base, so this may be a read error. The chain uses TRBV21-1 and TRBJ2-1; the table's D call of TRBD2 was not tested on the DNA. TRBV21-1 is a known pseudogene. There are 16 residues in the CDR3. Here the CDR3 reads CASSKGWWDLGNGQFF. The DNA for the CDR3 is TGTGCCAGCAGCAAAGGATGGTGGGACTTGGGGAATGGGCAGTTCTTC.

This clonotype was seen ten or more times. DNA of the CDR3: TGTGCCAGCAGTTACTCGCGGGGAAACACCATATATTTT. Its protein is CASSYSRGNTIYF. The rearrangement joins TRBV6-5 to TRBJ1-3; D gene unclear. The CDR3 has 13 amino acids. V gave up 0 bases and J gave up 4 bases, with 4 bases separating them. From germline, CDR1 is MNHEY and CDR2 SVGAGI.

This clonotype was found many times. The chain recombines TRBV6-2 or TRBV6-3 with TRBJ2-7; 8 bases are a match to TRBD2. J gave up 4 bases and V 3 bases, and 11 bases lay outside the gene matches. This CDR3 contains 16 residues. Germline loops: CDR1 MNHEY, CDR2 SVGEGT. The CDR3 region has the DNA TGTGCCAGCAGTTATGCGGGAGGCTTCTCTTTGTACGAGCAGTACTTC. Protein: CASSYAGGFSLYEQYF.

The sample holds many counts of this clonotype. The gene calls are TRBV27 and TRBJ2-1, with 11 bases aligning to TRBD2. Germline V CDR1 and CDR2: MNHEY, SMNVEV (reference sequence). The CDR3 spans 15 residues. The J segment lost 6 bases and the V segment lost 8 bases, leaving 9 bases of the junction unmatched. The CDR3 nucleotides read TGTGCCAGCGGACGACTAGCGGGAAACGGCAATGAGCAGTTCTTC. Protein: CASGRLAGNGNEQFF.

This clonotype showed up many times. The rearrangement links TRBV3-1 to TRBJ2-7; the match to TRBD1 covers 7 bases. This CDR3 region has 16 residues. CDR1 is LGHDT and CDR2 is YNNKEL in the germline V gene (reference sequence). With 0 bases clipped from V and 3 bases from J, the junction kept 8 bases outside the gene matches. The CDR3 DNA sequence: TGTGCCAGCAGCCAAGATCGTCGGCAGGGGGTCTACGAGCAGTACTTC. It encodes CASSQDRRQGVYEQYF.

About this clonotype: An end of the junction differs from the germline gene, which may be a read error. This chain connects TRBV7-7 to TRBJ2-2; D may be TRBD1 (5 bases). CDR1 is SSHAT, CDR2 FNYEAQ, per germline (reference sequence). The CDR3 consists of 15 residues. The CDR3 protein is CASSLGAGNTGELFF. The CDR3 bases are TGTGCTAGCAGCTTAGGGGCAGGGAACACCGGGGAGCTGTTTTTT. Looking up the rest from reference TRBV7-7 and TRBJ2-2 gives the full variable domain: GAGVSQSPRYKVTKRGQDVTLRCDPISSHATLYWYQQALGQGPEFLTYFNYEAQPDKSGLPSDRFSAERPEGSISTLTIQRTEQRDSAMYRCASSLGAGNTGELFFGEGSRLTVL.

CDR3 in amino acids: CASRPSFLRLRTPLHF. CDR3 DNA sequence: TGTGCCAGCAGGCCTTCGTTTCTGAGGCTGAGGACACCCCTCCACTTT. This chain joins TRBV6-2 or TRBV6-3 and TRBJ1-6; D unresolved. CDR3 length: 16 amino acids. Trimming removed 6 bases from V and 11 bases from J, with 23 bases in between. Germline V gene sequence: CDR1 MNHEY, CDR2 SVGEGT.

This clonotype was picked up a small number of times. The rearrangement uses TRBV20-1 and TRBJ2-7, with 8 bases identical to TRBD2. The CDR3 contains 15 residues. V lost 6 bases to trimming and J lost 1 base; unmatched junction nucleotides: 11. Germline CDR1 is DFQATT and CDR2 is SNEGSKA (reference sequence). Here the CDR3 reads CSAPPETSESYEQYF. The CDR3, as DNA: TGCAGTGCCCCCCCGGAGACTAGCGAATCCTACGAGCAGTACTTC.

There are many counts of this clonotype. The CDR3 DNA reads as TGTGCCAGCGCTTTAGTCTGGGGCGAGCAGTACTTC. Protein: CASALVWGEQYF. This chain connects TRBV28 to TRBJ2-7; D remains ambiguous. Between the trimmed V and J ends, which lost 8 bases and 6 bases, there was a span of 14 bases. This CDR3 is built from 12 residues. Germline V gene sequence: CDR1 MDHEN, CDR2 SYDVKM.

The sample holds many counts of this clonotype. The chain has TRBV30 and TRBJ2-3, with 8 bases identical to TRBD2. V lost 2 bases, J lost 0 bases, and 7 bases stayed unmatched. Germline lookup yields CDR1 GTSNPN and CDR2 SVGIG (reference sequence). This CDR3 is 16 amino acids long. CDR3: CAWSKGGRKSTDTQYF. In DNA form, the CDR3 reads TGTGCCTGGAGTAAGGGCGGGAGGAAGAGCACAGATACGCAGTATTTT.

The table lists this clonotype with many counts. The chain is built from TRBV9 and TRBJ1-1; unclear D gene. Germline CDR1 SGDLS, CDR2 YYNGEE. The CDR3 is made up of 14 amino acids. V shed 1 base and J shed 1 base, with 8 bases lying between them. DNA of the CDR3: TGTGCCAGCAGCGTACAGGCTGCGAACACTGAAGCTTTCTTT. Its protein product is CASSVQAANTEAFF.